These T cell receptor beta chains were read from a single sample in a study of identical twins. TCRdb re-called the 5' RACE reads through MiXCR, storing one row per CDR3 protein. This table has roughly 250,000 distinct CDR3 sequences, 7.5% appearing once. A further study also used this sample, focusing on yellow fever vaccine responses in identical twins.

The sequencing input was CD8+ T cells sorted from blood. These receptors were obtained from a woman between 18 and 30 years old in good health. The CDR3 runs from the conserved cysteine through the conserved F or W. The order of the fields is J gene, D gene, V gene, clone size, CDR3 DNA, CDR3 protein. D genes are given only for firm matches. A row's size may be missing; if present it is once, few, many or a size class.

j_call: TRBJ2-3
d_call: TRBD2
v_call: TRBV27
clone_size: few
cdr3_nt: TGTGCCAGCAGTTCCCGGACTAGCGGGGGGGTGAATACGCAGTATTTT
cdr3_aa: CASSSRTSGGVNTQYF

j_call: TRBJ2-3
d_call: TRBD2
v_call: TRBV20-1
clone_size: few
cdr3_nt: TGCAGTGCTAGAGGATTAGCGGGAACTAGCACAGATACGCAGTATTTT
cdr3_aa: CSARGLAGTSTDTQYF

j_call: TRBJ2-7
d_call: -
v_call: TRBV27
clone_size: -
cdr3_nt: TGTGCCAGCAGTCAGCGGGACAGGCTGGGGGAGGAGCAGTACTTC
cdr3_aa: CASSQRDRLGEEQYF

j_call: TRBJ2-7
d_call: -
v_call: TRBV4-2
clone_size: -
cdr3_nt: TGTGCCAGCAGCCAGCCCGGGACGGCCTTCGAGCAGTACTTC
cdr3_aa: CASSQPGTAFEQYF

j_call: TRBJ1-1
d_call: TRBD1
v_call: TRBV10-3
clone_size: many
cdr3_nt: TGTGCCATCAGTGAGTCACCGGGACAGGGGATAGCAGAAGCTTTCTTT
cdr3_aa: CAISESPGQGIAEAFF

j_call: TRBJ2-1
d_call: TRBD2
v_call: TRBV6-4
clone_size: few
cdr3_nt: TGTGCCAGCAGTGGAGGGACTAGTGGAGGCAATGAGCAGTTCTTC
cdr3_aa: CASSGGTSGGNEQFF

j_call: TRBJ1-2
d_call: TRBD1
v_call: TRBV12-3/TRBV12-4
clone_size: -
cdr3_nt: TGTGCCAGCAGTTCCGGACAGGGAAGAGAAGGCTACACCTTC
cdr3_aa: CASSSGQGREGYTF

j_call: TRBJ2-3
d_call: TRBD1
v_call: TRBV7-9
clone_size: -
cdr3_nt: TGTGCCAGCAGCCCACGGACAGGGGCCTCTGCAGATACGCAGTATTTT
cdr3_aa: CASSPRTGASADTQYF

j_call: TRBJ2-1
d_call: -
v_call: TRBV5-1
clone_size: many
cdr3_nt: TGCGCCAGCAGCTTGGAGGGTCGCTCCTACAATGAGCAGTTCTTC
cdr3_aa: CASSLEGRSYNEQFF

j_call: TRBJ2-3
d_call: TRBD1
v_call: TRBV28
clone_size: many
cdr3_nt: TGTGCCAGCAGTTACCGGGACAGGGGCACAGATACGCAGTATTTT
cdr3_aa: CASSYRDRGTDTQYF

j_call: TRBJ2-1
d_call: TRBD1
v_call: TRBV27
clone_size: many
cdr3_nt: TGTGCCAGCTCAGGACAGGTGCGATACAATGAGCAGTTCTTC
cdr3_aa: CASSGQVRYNEQFF

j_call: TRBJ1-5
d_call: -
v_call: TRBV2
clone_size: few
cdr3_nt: TGTGCCAGCAGTGTCGTCCTCTGGGACCTCAATCAGCCCCAGCATTTT
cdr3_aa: CASSVVLWDLNQPQHF

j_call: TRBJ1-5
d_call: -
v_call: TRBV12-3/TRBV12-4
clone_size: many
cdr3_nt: TGTGCCAGCAGTTTAGACCCGACGGGTCAGCCCCAGCATTTT
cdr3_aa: CASSLDPTGQPQHF

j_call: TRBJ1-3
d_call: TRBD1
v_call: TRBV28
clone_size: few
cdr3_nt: TGTGCCAGCAGTTTAGCAGGGGGCTCCGGAAACACCATATATTTT
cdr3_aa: CASSLAGGSGNTIYF

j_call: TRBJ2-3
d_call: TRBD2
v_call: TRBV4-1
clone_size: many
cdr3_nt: TGCGCCAGCAGCCACCGAGAGGCGCGGGGGAGCACAGATACGCAGTATTTT
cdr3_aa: CASSHREARGSTDTQYF

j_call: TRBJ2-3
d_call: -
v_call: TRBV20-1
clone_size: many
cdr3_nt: TGCAGTGCTAGAGGAACCCAGGGAGTTAGCACAGATACGCAGTATTTT
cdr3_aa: CSARGTQGVSTDTQYF

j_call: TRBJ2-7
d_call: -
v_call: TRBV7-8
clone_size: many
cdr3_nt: TGTGCCAGCAGCTTGGGTCCGGGTGGGGAGCAGTACTTC
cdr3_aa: CASSLGPGGEQYF

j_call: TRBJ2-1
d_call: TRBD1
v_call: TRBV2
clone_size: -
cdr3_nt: TGTGCCAGCAGTGAAGGGCAGGGGGCCGGCAATGAGCAGTTCTTC
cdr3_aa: CASSEGQGAGNEQFF

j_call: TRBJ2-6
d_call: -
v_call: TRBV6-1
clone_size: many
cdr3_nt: TGTGCCAGCAGGGACGGGTATTTGGGGGCCAACGTCCTGACTTTC
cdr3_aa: CASRDGYLGANVLTF

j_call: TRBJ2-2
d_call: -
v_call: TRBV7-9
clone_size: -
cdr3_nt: TGTGCCAGCAGCTCCGCGACTGGGAACACCGGGGAGCTGTTTTTT
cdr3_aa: CASSSATGNTGELFF

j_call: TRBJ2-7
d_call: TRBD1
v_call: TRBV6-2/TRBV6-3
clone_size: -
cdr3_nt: TGTGCCAGCAGTTCTCCCCCGGGACAGGAACCTTACGAGCAGTACTTC
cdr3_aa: CASSSPPGQEPYEQYF

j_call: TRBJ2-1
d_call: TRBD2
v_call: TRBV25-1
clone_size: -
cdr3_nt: TGTGCCAGCAGTGAGGGACTAGCCGACGAGCAGTTCTTC
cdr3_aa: CASSEGLADEQFF

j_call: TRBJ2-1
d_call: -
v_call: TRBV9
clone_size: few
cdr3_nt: TGTGCCAGCAGCGTAGTTGTAGGTGATGAGCAGTTCTTC
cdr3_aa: CASSVVVGDEQFF

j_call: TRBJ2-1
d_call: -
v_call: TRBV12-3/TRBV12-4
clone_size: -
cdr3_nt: TGTGCCAGCAGCCCCTCGGGGCGAGAGCAGTTCTTC
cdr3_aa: CASSPSGREQFF

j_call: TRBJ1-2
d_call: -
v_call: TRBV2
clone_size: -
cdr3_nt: TGTGCCCGTCTTGACTACACCTTC
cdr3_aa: CARLDYTF

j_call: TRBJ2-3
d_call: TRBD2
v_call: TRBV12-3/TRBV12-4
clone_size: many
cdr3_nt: TGTGCCAGCAGTGTTGACAGCGGGGGCGCAGATACGCAGTATTTT
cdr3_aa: CASSVDSGGADTQYF

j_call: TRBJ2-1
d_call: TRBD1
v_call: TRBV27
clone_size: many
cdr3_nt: TGTGCCAGCAGCCAAGGACAGGACAATGAGCAGTTCTTC
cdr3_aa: CASSQGQDNEQFF

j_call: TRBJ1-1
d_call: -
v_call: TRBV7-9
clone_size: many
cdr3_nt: TGTGCCAGCAGCTTAGGCCGGATTACAGAGAACACTGAAGCTTTCTTT
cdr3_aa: CASSLGRITENTEAFF

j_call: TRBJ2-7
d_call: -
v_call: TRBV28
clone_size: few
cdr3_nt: TGTGCCAGCAGTTTTTGGTCCTACGAGCAGTACTTC
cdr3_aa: CASSFWSYEQYF

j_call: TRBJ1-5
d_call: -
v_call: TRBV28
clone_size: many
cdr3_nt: TGTGCCAGCAGTTGGGGGCGGGGGACTCATAGCAATCAGCCCCAGCATTTT
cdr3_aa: CASSWGRGTHSNQPQHF

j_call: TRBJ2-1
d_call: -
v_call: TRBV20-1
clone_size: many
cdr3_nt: TGCAGTGCGGATCGGGACTTAAACTCCTACAATGAGCAGTTCTTC
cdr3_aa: CSADRDLNSYNEQFF

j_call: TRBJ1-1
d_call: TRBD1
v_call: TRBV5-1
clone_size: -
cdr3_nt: TGCGCCAGCAGCTTGGTGGGCACAGGGGTCACTGAAGCTTTCTTT
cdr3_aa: CASSLVGTGVTEAFF

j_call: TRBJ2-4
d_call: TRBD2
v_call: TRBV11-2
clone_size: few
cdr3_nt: TGTGCCAGCAGCCAAGCGGGGGCATCCAAAAACATTCAGTACTTC
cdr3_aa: CASSQAGASKNIQYF

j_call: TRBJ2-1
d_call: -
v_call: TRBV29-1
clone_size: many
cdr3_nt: TGCAGCGTTGAAGGCTGGGGTAGCGGACCCTACAATGAGCAGTTCTTC
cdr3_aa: CSVEGWGSGPYNEQFF

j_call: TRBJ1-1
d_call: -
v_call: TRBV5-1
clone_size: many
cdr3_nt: TGCGCCAGCACCTCTAAGGTGGGTTTGAACACTGAAGCTTTCTTT
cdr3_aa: CASTSKVGLNTEAFF

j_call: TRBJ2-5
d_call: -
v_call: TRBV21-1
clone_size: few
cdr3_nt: TGTGCCAGCAGCAATGTGGGCCCACTAGCGTTCCAAGAGACCCAGTACTTC
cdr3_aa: CASSNVGPLAFQETQYF

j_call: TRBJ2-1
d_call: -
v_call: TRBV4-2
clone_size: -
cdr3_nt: TGTGCCAGCAGCCAAGCCTCTCCCCGGCAGGACAATGAGCAGTTCTTC
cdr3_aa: CASSQASPRQDNEQFF